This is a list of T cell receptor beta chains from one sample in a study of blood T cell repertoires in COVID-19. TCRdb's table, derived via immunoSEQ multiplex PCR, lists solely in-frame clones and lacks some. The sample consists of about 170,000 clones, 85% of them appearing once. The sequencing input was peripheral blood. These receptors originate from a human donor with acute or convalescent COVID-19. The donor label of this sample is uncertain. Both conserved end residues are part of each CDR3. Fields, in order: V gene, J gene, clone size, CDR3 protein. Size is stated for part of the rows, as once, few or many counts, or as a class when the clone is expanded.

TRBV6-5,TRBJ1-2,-,CASSYRTGDFGYGYTF
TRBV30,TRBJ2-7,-,CAWSRGGGGEQYF
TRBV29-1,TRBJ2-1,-,CSVLPRGYNEQFF
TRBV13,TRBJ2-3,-,CASSLRGGADTQYF
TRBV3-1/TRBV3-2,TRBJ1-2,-,CASSQLDNFALYGYTF
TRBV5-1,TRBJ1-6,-,CASSLSWGDNSPLHF
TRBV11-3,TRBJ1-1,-,CASIGEGSTEAFF
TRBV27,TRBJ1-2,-,CASRQTGGQYRGYTF
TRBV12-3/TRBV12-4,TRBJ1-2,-,CASSLYGYTF
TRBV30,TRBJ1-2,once,CAWSGRRGQRNYGYTF
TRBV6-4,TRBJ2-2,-,CASSVYPRGSATGELFF
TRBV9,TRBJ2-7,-,CASSRQGTGYEQYF
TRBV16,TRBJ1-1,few,CASSQFPWRRKSSAFF